Following are 13 T cell receptor beta chains from one sample sequenced in a study of cytomegalovirus exposure and HLA in healthy donors. Use of 60 Vbeta and 13 Jbeta primers characterized the PCR. TCRdb's table, derived via immunoSEQ multiplex PCR, lists solely in-frame clones and lacks some. The data hold around 130,000 clones, with around 83% observed a single time. The specimen was PBMCs. The receptors here all came from a woman in her 30s in good health and CMV-seropositive.

The J gene is TRBJ1-6, the V gene TRBV28, with 11 nucleotides matching TRBD1. The germline gives CDR1 MDHEN, CDR2 SYDVKM. This CDR3 comprises 16 residues. Germline trimming cut 5 bases from V and 7 bases from J; bases unmatched to any gene: 7. The CDR3 DNA follows: TGTGCCAGCAGTGCCTCCGGGACAGGGGGGAATTCACCCCTCCACTTT. Protein product: CASSASGTGGNSPLHF.

This rearrangement joins TRBV29-1 to TRBJ2-3, with 9 bases aligning to TRBD1. V was pared by 5 bases and J by 0 bases, with 9 bases of the junction left unmatched. Germline CDR1 SQVTM, CDR2 ANQGSEA. The CDR3 length is 16 residues. The CDR3 DNA is TGCAGCGTTTACGGGACAGGGTCTTATAGCACAGATACGCAGTATTTT. Its protein is CSVYGTGSYSTDTQYF.

This clone showed up just a few times. The chain recombines TRBV28 with TRBJ1-1; D is possibly TRBD1 (6 bases). The germline gives CDR1 MDHEN, CDR2 SYDVKM. The CDR3 extends over 13 amino acids. V was cut by 8 bases and J by 3 bases, with 13 bases left in between. CDR3 region: CASLGGGDTEAFF. In nucleotides, the CDR3 is TGTGCCAGCCTTGGGGGGGGCGACACTGAAGCTTTCTTT.

V is TRBV7-9 and J is TRBJ1-3; D is possibly TRBD1 (5 bases). This CDR3 region has 17 residues. Germline values: CDR1 SEHNR, CDR2 FQNEAQ (reference sequence). Trimming removed 5 bases at V and 3 bases at J, with 20 bases between. The CDR3 sequence: CASSPIGTDQSGNTIYF. For the CDR3, the DNA is TGTGCCAGCAGCCCCATAGGGACTGACCAGAGTGGAAACACCATATATTTT.

V usage is TRBV6-1 and J usage is TRBJ2-7; D ambiguous. The CDR3 runs to 15 residues. Trimming removed 4 bases from V and 1 base from J, with 14 bases in between. Germline values: CDR1 MNHNS, CDR2 SASEGT. This CDR3 is CASSVVFYGSYEQYF. The CDR3 DNA reads TGTGCCAGCAGTGTCGTATTCTACGGGTCCTACGAGCAGTACTTC.

The chain is built from TRBV7-3 and TRBJ2-3; D is ambiguous. The CDR3 spans 15 residues. V was cut by 3 bases and J by 3 bases, with 13 bases left in between. CDR1 and CDR2 from the germline V gene are SGHTA and FQGTGA. The CDR3 DNA is TGTGCCAGCAGCTTTGCTCCGACTGTTACAGATACGCAGTATTTT. Translating gives CASSFAPTVTDTQYF.

V usage is TRBV7-8 and J usage is TRBJ2-7; 7 positions agree with TRBD1. Germline CDR1 reads SGHVS; CDR2 reads FQNEAQ. The length of the CDR3 is 15 residues. V gave up 2 bases and J gave up 6 bases; unmatched junction bases: 10. The CDR3, as DNA: TGTGCCAGCAGCTTACCGGGGCAGGGGGTAGCCGAGCAGTACTTC. Residues: CASSLPGQGVAEQYF. The whole variable domain, filled in from reference TRBV7-8 and TRBJ2-7, reads GAGVSQSPRYKVAKRGQDVALRCDPISGHVSLFWYQQALGQGPEFLTYFQNEAQLDKSGLPSDRFFAERPEGSVSTLKIQRTQQEDSAVYLCASSLPGQGVAEQYFGPGTRLTVT.

V usage is TRBV4-2 and J usage is TRBJ1-2, with TRBD1 matching 8 bases. V lost 0 bases to trimming and J lost 3 bases; unmatched junction nucleotides: 0. The CDR3 sequence is 14 residues long. Germline CDR1 and CDR2: LGHNA and YNFKEQ. The CDR3 sequence: CASSQETGDYGYTF. The CDR3 bases are TGTGCCAGCAGCCAAGAGACAGGGGACTATGGCTACACCTTC.

The chain recombines TRBV9 with TRBJ2-2, with D unclear. Trimming shortened V by 0 bases and J by 7 bases, and 10 bases separated the two germline ends. Germline lookup yields CDR1 SGDLS and CDR2 YYNGEE. There are 14 residues in the CDR3. CDR3 residues: CASSVVAQDGELFF. The DNA for the CDR3 is TGTGCCAGCAGCGTAGTGGCCCAGGACGGGGAGCTGTTTTTT. The full variable domain, completed using reference TRBV9 and TRBJ2-2, is DSGVTQTPKHLITATGQRVTLRCSPRSGDLSVYWYQQSLDQGLQFLIQYYNGEERAKGNILERFSAQQFPDLHSELNLSSLELGDSALYFCASSVVAQDGELFFGEGSRLTVL.

The chain recombines TRBV11-2 with TRBJ2-5, with 9 bases identical to TRBD2. Trimming took 11 bases from V and 4 from J; bases not matched to a gene: 5. The CDR3 totals 12 residues. In germline, CDR1 is SGHAT, CDR2 FQNNGV. In DNA form, the CDR3 reads TGTGCCGTAGCGGGGGAGGGAGAGACCCAGTACTTC. Protein product: CAVAGEGETQYF.

The gene calls are TRBV28 and TRBJ2-3, with 9 nucleotides matching TRBD1. Germline trimming cut 3 bases from V and 5 bases from J; bases unmatched to any gene: 6. This CDR3 has 15 residues. Germline loops: CDR1 MDHEN, CDR2 SYDVKM. The CDR3 DNA reads as TGTGCCAGCAGTTTCAGTACAGGGGGCGTAGATACGCAGTATTTT. It yields the protein CASSFSTGGVDTQYF.

This rearrangement joins TRBV5-4 to TRBJ1-1, with D possibly being TRBD1 (5 bases). Per germline, CDR1 SGHNT and CDR2 YYREEE (reference sequence). V gave up 4 bases and J gave up 10 bases, with 17 bases separating them. CDR3 length equals 13 residues. The CDR3: CASSLRDSRAAFF. Here the CDR3 DNA reads TGTGCCAGCAGCCTGCGGGACTCACGAGCAGCTTTCTTT. Based on the CDR3 plus reference TRBV5-4 and TRBJ1-1, the full variable domain is ETGVTQSPTHLIKTRGQQVTLRCSSQSGHNTVSWYQQALGQGPQFIFQYYREEENGRGNFPPRFSGLQFPNYSSELNVNALELDDSALYLCASSLRDSRAAFFGQGTRLTVV.

The chain has TRBV6-5 and TRBJ1-1; D is unclear. The CDR3 has 14 amino acids. CDR1 and CDR2 (germline): MNHEY, SVGAGI. Trimming removed 6 bases at V and 9 bases at J, with 20 bases between. The CDR3 reads CASRSTAPSGQAFF. CDR3 coding DNA: TGTGCCAGCAGATCGACGGCCCCCAGCGGCCAAGCTTTCTTT.